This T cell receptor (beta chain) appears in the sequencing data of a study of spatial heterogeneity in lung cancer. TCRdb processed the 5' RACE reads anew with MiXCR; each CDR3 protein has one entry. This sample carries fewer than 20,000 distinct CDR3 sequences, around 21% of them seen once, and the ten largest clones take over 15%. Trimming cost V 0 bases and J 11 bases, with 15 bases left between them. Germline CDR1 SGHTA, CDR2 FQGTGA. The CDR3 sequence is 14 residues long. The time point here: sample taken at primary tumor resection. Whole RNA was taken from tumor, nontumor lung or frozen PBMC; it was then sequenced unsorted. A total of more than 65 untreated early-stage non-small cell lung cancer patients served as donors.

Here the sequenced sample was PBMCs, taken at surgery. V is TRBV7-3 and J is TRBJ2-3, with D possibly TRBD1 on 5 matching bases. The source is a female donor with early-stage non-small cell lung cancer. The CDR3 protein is CASSLTLQANMQYF. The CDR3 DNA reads TGTGCCAGCAGCTTAACGTTACAGGCCAATATGCAGTATTTT.